This T cell receptor beta chain derives from a study of OX40 agonist ivuxolimab in advanced cancers. Study-level information: At 0.01 to 10 mg/kg, ivuxolimab was administered intravenously to patients every 2 weeks. Findings and caveats of the study: Blood T cells, both CD4+ and CD8+, expanded clonally by week 6 at 0.1 to 3.0 mg/kg. Expanded clones tended on average to be more numerous among CD8+ T cells than CD4+.

Comments on this clone: The antigen is unknown.

The assay was immunoSEQ multiplex PCR, and TCRdb's table has in-frame clones only and misses some. Altogether just under 85,000 clones are present, approximately 80% being singletons, with the ten largest covering around 2.7%. This CDR3 has 16 residues. The ends lost 4 bases at V and 4 bases at J; junction bases unmatched: 8. The germline gives CDR1 SGHTA, CDR2 FQGNSA. The rearrangement uses TRBV7-2 and TRBJ1-5; 9 nucleotides match TRBD1. The receptor was derived from an adult with an advanced solid tumor such as melanoma, head and neck, liver or kidney cancer. The sample here was CD4+ or CD8+ T cells sorted from blood, taken in a trial of the OX40 agonist ivuxolimab. The DNA for the CDR3 is TGTGCCAGCAGCTCAAGTCCCGGGACAGGGAATCAGCCCCAGCATTTT. Amino acids: CASSSSPGTGNQPQHF.